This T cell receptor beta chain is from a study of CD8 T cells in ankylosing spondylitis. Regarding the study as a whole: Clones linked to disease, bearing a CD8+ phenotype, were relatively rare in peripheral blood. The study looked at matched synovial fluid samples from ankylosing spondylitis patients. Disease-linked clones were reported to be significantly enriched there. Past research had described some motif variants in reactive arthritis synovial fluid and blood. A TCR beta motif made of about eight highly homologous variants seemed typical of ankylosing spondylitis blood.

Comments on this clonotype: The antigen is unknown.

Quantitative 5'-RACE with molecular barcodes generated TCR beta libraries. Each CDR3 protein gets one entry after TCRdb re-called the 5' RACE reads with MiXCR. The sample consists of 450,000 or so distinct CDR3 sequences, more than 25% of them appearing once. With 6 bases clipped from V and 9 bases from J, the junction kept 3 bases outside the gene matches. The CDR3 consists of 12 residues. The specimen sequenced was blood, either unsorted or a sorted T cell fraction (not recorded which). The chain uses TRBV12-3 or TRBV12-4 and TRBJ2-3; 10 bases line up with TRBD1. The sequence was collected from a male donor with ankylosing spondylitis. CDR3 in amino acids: CASSQDRGTQYF. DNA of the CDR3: TGTGCCAGCAGCCAGGACAGGGGGACGCAGTATTTT.